What follows are 23 T cell receptor beta chains derived from one specimen sequenced in a study of monozygotic twins with inflammatory bowel disease. TCRdb reprocessed the 5' RACE reads and stores each CDR3 protein as one record, lacking DNA. The sample has approximately 400,000 distinct CDR3 sequences. The specimen was blood. These receptors were collected from a human donor with ulcerative colitis or Crohn's disease, or a healthy co-twin of an affected twin (not recorded which).

The chain uses TRBV29-1 and TRBJ1-2; absent DNA, TCRdb's TRBD1 call cannot be checked. This CDR3 spans 12 amino acids. Germline loops: CDR1 SQVTM, CDR2 ANQGSEA. Here the CDR3 reads CSVRQVSYGYTF.

The chain has TRBV29-1 and TRBJ2-1; absent DNA, TCRdb's TRBD2 call cannot be checked. The CDR3 runs 14 residues. Germline lookup yields CDR1 SQVTM and CDR2 ANQGSEA. CDR3 residues: CSATNGGVNNEQFF.

The genes are TRBV30 and TRBJ2-5; TCRdb's D call of TRBD2 is untestable without DNA. The germline gives CDR1 GTSNPN, CDR2 SVGIG (reference sequence). CDR3 length: 16 residues. The CDR3 loop reads CACSEGHDSSGETQYF.

The J gene is TRBJ2-2, the V gene TRBV21-1; TCRdb's assignment of TRBD1 cannot be checked, as there is no DNA. TRBV21-1 is an annotated pseudogene. This CDR3 has 16 amino acids. This CDR3 reads CASSKRQTENTGELFF.

V is TRBV5-1 and J is TRBJ2-7; TCRdb gives TRBD1 as the D gene, but with no DNA this cannot be confirmed. Per the germline V gene, CDR1 is SGHRS and CDR2 is YFSETQ. The CDR3 runs to 16 residues. CDR3 loop: CASSFSGAGGTYEQYF.

The V call is TRBV7-2, the J call TRBJ2-1; as DNA is missing, the TRBD1 call by TCRdb cannot be tested. Germline CDR1 SGHTA, CDR2 FQGNSA. CDR3 length: 13 residues. CDR3 loop: CASSSPGGYEQFF.

The chain has TRBV6-5 and TRBJ1-2; TCRdb's D gene call, TRBD1, goes unchecked for lack of DNA. The CDR3 sequence is 11 residues long. Germline V gives CDR1 MNHEY, CDR2 SVGAGI. The CDR3 spells CASREDRSYTF.

This sequence joins TRBV20-1 and TRBJ2-7. This CDR3 region has 13 residues. Germline V gene lookup returns CDR1 DFQATT and CDR2 SNEGSKA (reference sequence). CDR3 sequence reads: CSAAAGISYEQYF.

The chain has TRBV7-2 and TRBJ2-7; TCRdb indicates TRBD2, and absent DNA this call remains unverified. This CDR3 spans 15 amino acids. Germline V lookup: CDR1 SGHTA, CDR2 FQGNSA. The CDR3 loop is CASSLQASPAYEQYF.

J is TRBJ1-2 and V is TRBV5-1. Germline assignment: CDR1 SGHRS and CDR2 YFSETQ. The CDR3 runs to 13 residues. This CDR3 reads CASRPAAEDGYTF.

The CDR3: CASSVRAVDYEQYF. The chain recombines TRBV21-1 with TRBJ2-7. TRBV21-1 is assigned pseudogene status. CDR3 length: 14 amino acids.

The chain has TRBV14 and TRBJ2-2. CDR1 is SGHDN and CDR2 is FVKESK in the germline V gene. The CDR3 has 13 amino acids. CDR3 protein: CASSQGLTGELFF.

The rearrangement links TRBV28 to TRBJ2-5; TCRdb proposes TRBD1, but this gene call is untestable without DNA. CDR1 and CDR2 from the germline V gene are MDHEN and SYDVKM. The CDR3 length is 13 residues. The CDR3 sequence: CASRPQGQETQYF.

The chain links TRBV29-1 to TRBJ2-1; TCRdb selects TRBD1, and the lack of DNA leaves this call unchecked. Germline V CDR1 and CDR2: SQVTM, ANQGSEA. This CDR3 spans 16 amino acids. Here the CDR3 reads CSVLGRGQGGVNEQFF.

This sequence joins TRBV30 and TRBJ2-7. Germline V gene data show CDR1 as GTSNPN and CDR2 as SVGIG (reference sequence). The CDR3 is 11 residues long. The CDR3 reads CAWSDLEEQYF.

The rearrangement links TRBV7-2 to TRBJ2-1. The CDR3 is 15 amino acids. The germline CDR1 and CDR2 sequences are SGHTA and FQGNSA. CDR3 protein: CASSLIFVEVNEQFF.

The chain carries TRBV11-2 and TRBJ2-1; TCRdb gives TRBD2 as the D gene, but with no DNA this cannot be confirmed. This CDR3 comprises 15 residues. In germline, CDR1 is SGHAT, CDR2 FQNNGV. The CDR3 sequence: CASSLTAEGYNEQFF.

This rearrangement joins TRBV20-1 to TRBJ2-2. This CDR3 has 15 amino acids. Germline V gene sequence: CDR1 DFQATT, CDR2 SNEGSKA (reference sequence). The CDR3 here is CSARGTFTNTGELFF.

The chain is built from TRBV7-9 and TRBJ2-2. Germline V lookup: CDR1 SEHNR, CDR2 FQNEAQ (reference sequence). There are 15 residues in the CDR3. CDR3 sequence: CASSLLVPTSGELFF.

The chain employs TRBV5-1 and TRBJ2-5; TCRdb's D gene call, TRBD1, goes unchecked for lack of DNA. This CDR3 has 14 residues. Germline CDR1 reads SGHRS; CDR2 reads YFSETQ. The CDR3 is CASCFYRSQETQYF.

The V call is TRBV28, the J call TRBJ1-5. Germline V lookup: CDR1 MDHEN, CDR2 SYDVKM. CDR3 length: 13 amino acids. CDR3 sequence: CASSLLGNQPQHF. The whole variable domain, filled in from reference TRBV28 and TRBJ1-5, reads DVKVTQSSRYLVKRTGEKVFLECVQDMDHENMFWYRQDPGLGLRLIYFSYDVKMKEKGDIPEGYSVSREKKERFSLILESASTNQTSMYLCASSLLGNQPQHFGDGTRLSIL.

This rearrangement joins TRBV20-1 to TRBJ2-4; the TCRdb D gene call, TRBD1, has no DNA to confirm it. CDR1 and CDR2 from the germline V gene are DFQATT and SNEGSKA (reference sequence). The CDR3 length is 13 residues. CDR3 in amino acids: CSAEQGGKNIQYF.

The chain combines TRBV20-1 with TRBJ1-4. This CDR3 is 16 amino acids long. CDR1 is DFQATT and CDR2 is SNEGSKA in the germline V gene (reference sequence). CDR3 protein: CSATTAGEARNEKLFF.